Below are 6 T cell receptor beta chains sequenced from a single sample in a study of T cells in Graves' hyperthyroidism and ophthalmopathy. Researchers amplified the TCR beta CDR3 regions from RNA transcripts. The TCR CDR3 was amplified in a first-round RT-PCR using the HTBI primer set. TCRdb processed the multiplex PCR reads anew with MiXCR; each CDR3 protein has one entry. The sample lists a few hundred thousand distinct CDR3 sequences, about 46% occurring once. Sequencing was carried out using peripheral blood or thyroid tissue (not recorded which). These TCRs come from an adult woman with Graves' disease, either hyperthyroidism or ophthalmopathy (not recorded which).

This rearrangement joins TRBV9 to TRBJ1-1; a possible D gene is TRBD1 (5 bases). The ends were cut back, 2 bases at V and 4 bases at J, with 15 bases in the middle. Looked up from germline, CDR1 is SGDLS and CDR2 is YYNGEE. This CDR3 is 15 amino acids long. CDR3 sequence (DNA): TGTGCCAGCAGCGTCAGCGGGGCAGGGAGCACTGAAGCTTTCTTT. Its translation: CASSVSGAGSTEAFF.

This sequence joins TRBV7-9 and TRBJ2-2, with 9 bases that match TRBD2. V was clipped by 6 bases and J by 4 bases; unmatched bases: 9. The CDR3 is 16 amino acids. CDR1 and CDR2 (germline): SEHNR, FQNEAQ (reference sequence). In DNA, the CDR3 is TGTGCCAGCAGACCAACTAGCGGGCAAATCACCGGGGAGCTGTTTTTT. Protein product: CASRPTSGQITGELFF.

This clonotype was observed a handful of times. The V and J genes are TRBV2 and TRBJ2-1, with 13 bases that match TRBD2. CDR3 length: 15 residues. Germline assignment: CDR1 SNHLY and CDR2 FYNNEI. V lost 7 bases, J lost 9 bases, and 9 bases stayed unmatched. The CDR3 loop reads CASTLLAGGEGEQFF. For the CDR3, the DNA is TGTGCCAGCACATTACTAGCGGGAGGGGAAGGTGAGCAGTTCTTC.

The rearrangement joins TRBV7-8 to TRBJ2-3; D is unclear. CDR3 length: 14 residues. The V gene's germline CDR1 is SGHVS and CDR2 FQNEAQ. V was clipped by 1 base and J by 4 bases, with 9 bases between them. Here the CDR3 reads CASSLGGLADTQYF. As DNA, the CDR3 is TGTGCCAGCAGCTTAGGGGGTCTAGCAGATACGCAGTATTTT. The complete variable domain, with remaining parts taken from reference TRBV7-8 and TRBJ2-3, reads GAGVSQSPRYKVAKRGQDVALRCDPISGHVSLFWYQQALGQGPEFLTYFQNEAQLDKSGLPSDRFFAERPEGSVSTLKIQRTQQEDSAVYLCASSLGGLADTQYFGPGTRLTVL.

This clonotype was counted at least ten times. The chain is built from TRBV12-3 or TRBV12-4 and TRBJ2-6; TRBD2 might be the D (6 bases). V was trimmed by 10 bases and J by 1 base, leaving 8 bases between them. The CDR3 length is 13 residues. CDR3 amino acids: CANGGSGANVLTF. DNA for the CDR3: TGTGCCAACGGGGGATCTGGGGCCAACGTCCTGACTTTC.

This clonotype was counted between two and nine times. This sequence joins TRBV3-1 and TRBJ2-7; D might be TRBD1 (6 bases). Germline CDR1 reads LGHDT; CDR2 reads YNNKEL (reference sequence). The length of the CDR3 is 14 residues. The V end lost 2 bases, the J end lost 4 bases, and 12 bases lay between the germline ends. This CDR3 reads CASSQLLGGYEQYF. The CDR3, as DNA: TGTGCCAGCAGCCAACTACTAGGGGGTTACGAGCAGTACTTC.